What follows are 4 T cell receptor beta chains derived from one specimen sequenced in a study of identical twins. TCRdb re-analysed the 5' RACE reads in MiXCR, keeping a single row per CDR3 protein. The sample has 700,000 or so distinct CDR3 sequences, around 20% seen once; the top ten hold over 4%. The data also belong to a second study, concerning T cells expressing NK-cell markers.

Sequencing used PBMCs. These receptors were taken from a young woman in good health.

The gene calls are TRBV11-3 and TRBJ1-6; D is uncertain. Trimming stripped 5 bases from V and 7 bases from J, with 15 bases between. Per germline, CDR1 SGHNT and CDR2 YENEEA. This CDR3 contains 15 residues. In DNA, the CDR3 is TGTGCCAGCAGCGGTTACGGCTCCGCGAATTCACCCCTCCACTTT. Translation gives CASSGYGSANSPLHF.

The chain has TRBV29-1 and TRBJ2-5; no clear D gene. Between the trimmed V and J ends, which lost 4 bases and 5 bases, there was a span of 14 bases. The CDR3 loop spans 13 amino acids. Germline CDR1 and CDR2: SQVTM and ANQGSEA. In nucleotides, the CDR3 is TGCAGCGTTGCCCAAGGTCAGGAGGAGACCCAGTACTTC. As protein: CSVAQGQEETQYF.

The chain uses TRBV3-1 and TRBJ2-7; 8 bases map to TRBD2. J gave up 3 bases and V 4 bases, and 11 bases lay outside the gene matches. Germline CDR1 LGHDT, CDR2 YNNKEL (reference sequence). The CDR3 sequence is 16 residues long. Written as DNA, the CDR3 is TGTGCCAGCAGCCGAAAATCTCGCCGGGAGGGCTACGAGCAGTACTTC. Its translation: CASSRKSRREGYEQYF.

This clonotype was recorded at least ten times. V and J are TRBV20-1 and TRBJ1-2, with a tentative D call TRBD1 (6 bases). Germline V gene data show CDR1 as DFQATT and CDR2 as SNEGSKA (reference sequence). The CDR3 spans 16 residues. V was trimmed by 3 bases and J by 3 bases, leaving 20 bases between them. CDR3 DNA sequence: TGCAGTGCTAGGAGGATGTCGTGGGGGGGCGACTATGGCTACACCTTC. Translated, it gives CSARRMSWGGDYGYTF.